This TCR beta chain comes out of a study of early T cells in non-severe SARS-CoV-2 infection. This clonotype was recorded at least ten times. Trimming cost V 0 bases and J 4 bases, with 20 bases left between them. This CDR3 spans 17 amino acids. Germline values: CDR1 DFQATT, CDR2 SNEGSKA (reference sequence). TCRdb re-derived calls from the 5' RACE reads in MiXCR, one entry per CDR3 protein. Found here are over 45,000 distinct CDR3 sequences, roughly 5.9% of them singletons; the top ten hold 4.5%. Sequencing was done on a sample of whole blood. The receptor comes from an adult who was a healthcare worker with PCR-confirmed SARS-CoV-2 infection or an uninfected control (not recorded which). This rearrangement joins TRBV20-1 to TRBJ2-3; D may be TRBD1 (5 bases). CDR3 sequence reads: CSARDRQGRARADTQYF. CDR3 DNA sequence: TGCAGTGCTAGAGATCGTCAGGGAAGGGCGCGCGCAGATACGCAGTATTTT.